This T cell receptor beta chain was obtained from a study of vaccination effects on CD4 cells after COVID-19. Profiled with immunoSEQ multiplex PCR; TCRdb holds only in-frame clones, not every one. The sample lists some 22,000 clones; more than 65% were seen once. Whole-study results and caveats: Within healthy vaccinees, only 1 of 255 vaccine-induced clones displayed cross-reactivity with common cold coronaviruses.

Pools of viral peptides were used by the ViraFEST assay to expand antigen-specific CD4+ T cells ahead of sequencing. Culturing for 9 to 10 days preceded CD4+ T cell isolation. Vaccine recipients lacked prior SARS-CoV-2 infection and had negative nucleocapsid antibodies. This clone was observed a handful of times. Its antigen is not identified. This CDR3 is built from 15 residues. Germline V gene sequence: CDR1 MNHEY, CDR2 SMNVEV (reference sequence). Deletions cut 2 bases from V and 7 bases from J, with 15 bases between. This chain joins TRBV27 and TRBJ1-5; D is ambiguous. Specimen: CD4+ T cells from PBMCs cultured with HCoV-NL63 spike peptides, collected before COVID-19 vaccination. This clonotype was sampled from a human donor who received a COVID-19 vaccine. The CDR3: CASSLEVRSGQPQHF. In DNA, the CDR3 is TGTGCCAGCAGTTTAGAAGTCAGATCCGGGCAGCCCCAGCATTTT.